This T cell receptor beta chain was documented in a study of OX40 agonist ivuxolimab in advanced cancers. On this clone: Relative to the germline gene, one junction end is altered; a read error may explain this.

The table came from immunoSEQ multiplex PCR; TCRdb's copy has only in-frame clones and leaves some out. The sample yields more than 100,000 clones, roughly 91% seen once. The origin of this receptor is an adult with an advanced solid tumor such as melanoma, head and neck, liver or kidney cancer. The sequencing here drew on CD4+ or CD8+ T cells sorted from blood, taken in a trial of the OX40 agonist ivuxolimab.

The chain's CDR3 is CASSFGRGGTETQYF. The CDR3 nucleotides are TGTGCTAGCAGCTTCGGACGGGGAGGTACGGAGACCCAGTACTTC. This rearrangement joins TRBV7-7 to TRBJ2-5, with a weak D call TRBD2 (6 bases). This CDR3 is built from 15 residues. The germline V gene has CDR1 SSHAT and CDR2 FNYEAQ (reference sequence).